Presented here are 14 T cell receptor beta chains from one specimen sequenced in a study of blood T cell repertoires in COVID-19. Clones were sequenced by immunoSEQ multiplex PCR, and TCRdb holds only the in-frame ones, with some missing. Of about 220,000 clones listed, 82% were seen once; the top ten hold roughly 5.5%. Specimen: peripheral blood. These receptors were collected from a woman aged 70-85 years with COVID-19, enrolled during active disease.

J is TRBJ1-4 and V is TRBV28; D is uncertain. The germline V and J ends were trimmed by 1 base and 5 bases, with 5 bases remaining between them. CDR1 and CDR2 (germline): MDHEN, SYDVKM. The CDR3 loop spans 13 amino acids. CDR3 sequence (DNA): TGTGCCAGCAGTTTATTCTTCAATGAAAAACTGTTTTTT. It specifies CASSLFFNEKLFF.

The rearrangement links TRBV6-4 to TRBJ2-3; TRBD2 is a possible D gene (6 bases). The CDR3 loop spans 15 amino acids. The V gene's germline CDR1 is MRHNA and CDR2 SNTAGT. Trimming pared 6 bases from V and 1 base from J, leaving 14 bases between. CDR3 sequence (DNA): TGTGCCAGCAGCCTCGACGGGGGTGGCACAGATACGCAGTATTTT. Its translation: CASSLDGGGTDTQYF.

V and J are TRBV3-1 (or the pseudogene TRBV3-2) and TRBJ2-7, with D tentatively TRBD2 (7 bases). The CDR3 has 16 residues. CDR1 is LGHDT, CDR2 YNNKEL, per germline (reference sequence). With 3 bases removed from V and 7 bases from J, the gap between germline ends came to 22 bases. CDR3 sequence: CASSQGGSGVVGEQYF. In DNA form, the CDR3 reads TGTGCCAGCAGCCAGGGGGGGTCAGGGGTGGTAGGAGAGCAGTACTTC.

CDR3 residues: CASSQDLGRGAFF. In DNA form, the CDR3 reads TGTGCCAGCAGCCAAGATCTAGGCAGAGGAGCTTTCTTT. The V and J genes are TRBV14 and TRBJ1-1; D remains unclear. Germline values: CDR1 SGHDN, CDR2 FVKESK. V lost 0 bases, J lost 10 bases, and 12 bases lay in between. CDR3 length: 13 amino acids.

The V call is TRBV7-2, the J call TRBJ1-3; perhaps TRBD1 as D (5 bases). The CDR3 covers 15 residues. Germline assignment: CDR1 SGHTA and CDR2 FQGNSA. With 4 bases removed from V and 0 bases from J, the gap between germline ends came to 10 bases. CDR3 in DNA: TGTGCCAGCAGCTCCGACAGCAGCTCTGGAAACACCATATATTTT. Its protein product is CASSSDSSSGNTIYF.

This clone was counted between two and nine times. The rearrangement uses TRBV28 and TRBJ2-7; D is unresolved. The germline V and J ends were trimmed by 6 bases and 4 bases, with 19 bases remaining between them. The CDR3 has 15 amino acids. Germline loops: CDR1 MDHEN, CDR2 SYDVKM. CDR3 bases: TGTGCCAGCAGCTCCCCAGACTTGGGTAGGTACGAGCAGTACTTC. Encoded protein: CASSSPDLGRYEQYF.

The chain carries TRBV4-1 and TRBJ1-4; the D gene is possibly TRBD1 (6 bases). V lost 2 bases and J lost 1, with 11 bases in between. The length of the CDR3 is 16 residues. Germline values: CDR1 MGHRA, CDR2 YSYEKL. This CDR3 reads CASSQSGTITNEKLFF. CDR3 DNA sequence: TGCGCCAGCAGCCAATCGGGGACAATAACTAATGAAAAACTGTTTTTT.

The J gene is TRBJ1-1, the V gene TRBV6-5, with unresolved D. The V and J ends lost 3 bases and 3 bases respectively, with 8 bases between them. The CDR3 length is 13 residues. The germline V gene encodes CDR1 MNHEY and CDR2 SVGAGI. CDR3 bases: TGTGCCAGCAGTTATGAGCGGTACACTGAAGCTTTCTTT. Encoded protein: CASSYERYTEAFF.

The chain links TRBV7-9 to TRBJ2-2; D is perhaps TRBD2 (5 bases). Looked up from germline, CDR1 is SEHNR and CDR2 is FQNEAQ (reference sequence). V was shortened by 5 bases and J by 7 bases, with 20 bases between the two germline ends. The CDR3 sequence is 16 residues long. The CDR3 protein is CASSPGTRGAVGELFF. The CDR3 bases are TGTGCCAGCAGCCCCGGCACTAGAGGAGCGGTCGGGGAGCTGTTTTTT.

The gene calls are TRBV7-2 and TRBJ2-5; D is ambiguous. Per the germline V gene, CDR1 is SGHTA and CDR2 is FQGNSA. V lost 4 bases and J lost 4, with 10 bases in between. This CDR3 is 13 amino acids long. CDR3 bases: TGTGCCAGCAGCTATAACTCGGGAGAGACCCAGTACTTC. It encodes CASSYNSGETQYF.

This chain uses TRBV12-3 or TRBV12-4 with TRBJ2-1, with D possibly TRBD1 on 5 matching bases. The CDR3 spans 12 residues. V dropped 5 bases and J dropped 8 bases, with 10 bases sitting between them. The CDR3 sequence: CASSPQGDEQFF. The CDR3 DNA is TGTGCCAGCAGTCCCCAGGGCGATGAGCAGTTCTTC.

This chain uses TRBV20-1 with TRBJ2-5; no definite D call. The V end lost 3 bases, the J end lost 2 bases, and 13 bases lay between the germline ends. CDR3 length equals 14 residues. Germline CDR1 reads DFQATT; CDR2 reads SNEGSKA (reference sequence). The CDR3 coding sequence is TGCAGTGCTAGTCTCGACTTCCCACAAGAGACCCAGTACTTC. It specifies CSASLDFPQETQYF.

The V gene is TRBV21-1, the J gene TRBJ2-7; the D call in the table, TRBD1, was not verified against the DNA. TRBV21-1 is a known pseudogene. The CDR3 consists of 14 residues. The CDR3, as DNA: TGTGCCAGCAGCAATGAGGCAGGGAACTACGAGCAGTACTTC. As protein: CASSNEAGNYEQYF.

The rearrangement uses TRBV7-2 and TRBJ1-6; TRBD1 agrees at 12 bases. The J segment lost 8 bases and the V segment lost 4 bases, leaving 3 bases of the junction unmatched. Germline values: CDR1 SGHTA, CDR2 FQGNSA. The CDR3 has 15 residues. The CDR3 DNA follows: TGTGCCAGCAGCTGGGACAGGGGGCCATATTCACCCCTCCACTTT. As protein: CASSWDRGPYSPLHF.